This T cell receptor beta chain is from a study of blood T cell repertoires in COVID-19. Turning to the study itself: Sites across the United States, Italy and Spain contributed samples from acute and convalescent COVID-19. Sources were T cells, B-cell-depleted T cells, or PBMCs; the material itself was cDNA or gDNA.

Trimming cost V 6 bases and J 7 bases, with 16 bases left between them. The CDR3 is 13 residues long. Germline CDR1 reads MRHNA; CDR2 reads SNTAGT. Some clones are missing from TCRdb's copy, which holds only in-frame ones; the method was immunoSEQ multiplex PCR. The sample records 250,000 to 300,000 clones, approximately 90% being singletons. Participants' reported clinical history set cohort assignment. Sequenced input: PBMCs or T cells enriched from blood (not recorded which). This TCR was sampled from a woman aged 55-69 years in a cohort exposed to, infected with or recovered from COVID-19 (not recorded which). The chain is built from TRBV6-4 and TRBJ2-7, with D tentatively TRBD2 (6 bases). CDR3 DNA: TGTGCCAGCAGCCGAGCGGACGGGGGAGAGCAGTACTTC. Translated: CASSRADGGEQYF.